There are a few counts of the clone carrying this TCR beta chain. Its specificity is unknown. These data belong to a study of T cell repertoires in cytomegalovirus infection. The overall study: Public signatures in TCR beta pointed to CMV infection and matching HLA type.

TCRdb called the reads again in MiXCR, with one record for every CDR3 protein. The sample contains about 530,000 distinct CDR3 sequences, around 27% of which appear only once. Study-wide results and limits: What dominated the ex vivo response were HLA-C-restricted CMV-specific TCR beta clonotypes. Summed frequency of shared TCR beta families picked out CMV carriers who also had the relevant HLA.

Germline CDR1 MGHRA, CDR2 YSYEKL. Trimming removed 5 bases from V and 5 bases from J; junction bases left unmatched: 11. This CDR3 has 16 amino acids. The sequenced material came from PBMCs. This TCR derives from a human donor in good health (CMV status not recorded). Some clones in this sample may be carry-over from other donors' samples. The J gene is TRBJ2-2, the V gene TRBV4-1, with 7 bases matching TRBD1. The CDR3 sequence is CASSFNDRALTGELFF. The CDR3 DNA reads TGCGCCAGCAGCTTCAACGACAGGGCGTTGACCGGGGAGCTGTTTTTT.